The subject of this entry is one TCR beta chain. Its antigen remains unknown. This entry belongs to a study of shared clonotypes between healthy human individuals. Study observations and caveats: Naive CD4 clonotypes were shared across a handful of donors at roughly 5.3%.

Profiled with immunoSEQ multiplex PCR; TCRdb holds only in-frame clones, not every one. The sample has around 2.1 million clones; around 95% are singletons. The TCR comes from a man aged 18 to 30 in good health. Sequencing used naive CD4+ T cells sorted from blood. Subset described: CD45RA+ positively selected.

The CDR3 DNA reads TGTGCCAGCAGCTCCCTTAGCGGGGGGTTCAGGAATGAGCAGTTCTTC. This sequence encodes CASSSLSGGFRNEQFF. The genes are TRBV7-9 and TRBJ2-1; 10 positions agree with TRBD2. CDR1 SEHNR and CDR2 FQNEAQ come from the germline V gene (reference sequence). The ends lost 4 bases at V and 7 bases at J; junction bases unmatched: 10. The CDR3 is 16 amino acids.